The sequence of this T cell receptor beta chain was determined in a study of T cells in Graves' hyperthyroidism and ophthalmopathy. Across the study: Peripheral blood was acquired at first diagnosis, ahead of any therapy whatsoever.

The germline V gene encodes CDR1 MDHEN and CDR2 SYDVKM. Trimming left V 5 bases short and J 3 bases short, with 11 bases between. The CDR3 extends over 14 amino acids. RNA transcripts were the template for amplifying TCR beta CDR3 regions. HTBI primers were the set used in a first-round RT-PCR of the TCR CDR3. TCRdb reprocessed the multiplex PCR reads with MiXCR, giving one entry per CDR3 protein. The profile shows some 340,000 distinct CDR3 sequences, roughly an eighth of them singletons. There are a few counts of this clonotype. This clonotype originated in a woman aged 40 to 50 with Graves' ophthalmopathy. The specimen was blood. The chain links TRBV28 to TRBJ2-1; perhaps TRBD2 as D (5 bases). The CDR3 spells CASSIYGNYNEQFF. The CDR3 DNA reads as TGTGCCAGCAGTATATACGGGAACTACAATGAGCAGTTCTTC.